This T cell receptor beta chain emerged from a study of cytomegalovirus exposure and HLA in healthy donors. Notes on the study in general: Within a later analysis, the majority of CMV-associated TCR beta chains appeared HLA-restricted. Certain sequence variants were highly shared and formed a cluster, and this cluster was likely a sequencing artifact.

The primer mix had 60 Vbeta and 13 Jbeta primers. Libraries were prepared by immunoSEQ multiplex PCR; TCRdb keeps only in-frame clonotypes and omits some of them. Among approximately 89,000 clones listed, about 80% were seen once. Only one count was recorded for this clone. The antigen remains undetermined. With 6 bases removed from V and 0 bases from J, the gap between germline ends came to 12 bases. Looked up from germline, CDR1 is MGHRA and CDR2 is YSYEKL. The CDR3 is 15 amino acids. This TCR derives from a male donor in good health and CMV-seronegative. Input material: PBMCs. The gene calls are TRBV4-1 and TRBJ2-1; TRBD2 might be the D (6 bases). The chain's CDR3 is CASSSLGGSYNEQFF. The CDR3 bases are TGCGCCAGCAGTTCCCTCGGGGGCTCCTACAATGAGCAGTTCTTC.